This record looks at one T cell receptor (beta chain) sequence and its context. Its antigen is not known. Other DNA sequences in the same sample also yield this CDR3. This sample stems from a study of beta chain features in type 1 diabetes. Study conclusions and caveats: Comparison showed that naive, central memory and Treg TCRB repertoires appeared more similar among patients than among healthy donors.

cDNA synthesis used the whole RNA isolate, giving expressed TCRB sequences. Sequenced by immunoSEQ multiplex PCR; TCRdb stores in-frame clones only, minus some. The data hold about 930,000 clones, with roughly 15% observed a single time. Trimming shortened V by 5 bases and J by 0 bases, and 3 bases separated the two germline ends. The V gene's germline CDR1 is SGHAT and CDR2 FQNNGV. This CDR3 has 12 amino acids. Sample: naive CD4+ T cells from blood. The V gene is TRBV11-2, the J gene TRBJ2-3; D is undetermined. This receptor was identified in a woman under 30 in good health. CDR3 amino acids: CASSLSTDTQYF. For the CDR3, the DNA is TGTGCCAGCAGCCTCAGCACAGATACGCAGTATTTT.